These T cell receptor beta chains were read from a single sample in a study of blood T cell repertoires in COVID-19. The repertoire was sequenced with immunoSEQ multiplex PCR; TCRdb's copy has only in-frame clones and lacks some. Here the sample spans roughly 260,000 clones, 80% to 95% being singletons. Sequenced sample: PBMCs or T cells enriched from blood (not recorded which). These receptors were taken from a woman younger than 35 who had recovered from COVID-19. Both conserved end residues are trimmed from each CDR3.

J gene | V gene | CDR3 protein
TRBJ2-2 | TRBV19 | ASSMGTGNTGELF
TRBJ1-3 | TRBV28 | ASSDIGLSLSGNTIY
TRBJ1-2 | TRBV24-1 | ATSESSGGADYGYT
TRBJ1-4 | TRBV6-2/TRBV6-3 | ASSLTGRNEKLF
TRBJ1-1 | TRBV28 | ASRPGQRNTEAF
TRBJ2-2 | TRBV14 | ASSQDLTTRGDTGELF
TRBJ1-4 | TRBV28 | ASSSGDTYEKLF
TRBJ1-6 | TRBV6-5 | ASRLTGNSPLH
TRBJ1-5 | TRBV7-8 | ASSATRTGNQPQH
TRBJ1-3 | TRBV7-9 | ASRGTNGNTIY
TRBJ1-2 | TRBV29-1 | SVGSVSPNYGYT
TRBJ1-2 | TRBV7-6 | ASSLDSHSYGYT
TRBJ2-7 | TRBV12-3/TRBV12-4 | ASSYGQYEQY